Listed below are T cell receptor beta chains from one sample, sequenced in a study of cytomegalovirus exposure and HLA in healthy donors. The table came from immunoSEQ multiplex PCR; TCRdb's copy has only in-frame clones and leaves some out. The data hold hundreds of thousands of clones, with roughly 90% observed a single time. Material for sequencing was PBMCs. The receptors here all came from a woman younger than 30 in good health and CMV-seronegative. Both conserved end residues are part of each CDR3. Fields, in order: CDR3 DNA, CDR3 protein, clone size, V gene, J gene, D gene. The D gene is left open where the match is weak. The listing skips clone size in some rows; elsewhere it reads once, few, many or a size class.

CDR3nt: TGCGCCAGCAGCCAAGATACAGGGCACATTTCCTACGAGCAGTACTTC
CDR3aa: CASSQDTGHISYEQYF
abundance: NA
v_gene: TRBV4-1
j_gene: TRBJ2-7
d_gene: NA

CDR3nt: TGCGCCAGCAGCCCGGGAGTAGGGGATAGGGTGAACTATGGCTACACCTTC
CDR3aa: CASSPGVGDRVNYGYTF
abundance: NA
v_gene: TRBV4-1
j_gene: TRBJ1-2
d_gene: NA

CDR3nt: TGTGCCTGGGGCATGGGCGGGCACCCCACCGGGGAGCTGTTTTTT
CDR3aa: CAWGMGGHPTGELFF
abundance: NA
v_gene: TRBV30
j_gene: TRBJ2-2
d_gene: NA

CDR3nt: TGTGCCAGCAGCGCGAGGGGAGCTAGCGGGGGGGGCAATGAGCAGTTCTTC
CDR3aa: CASSARGASGGGNEQFF
abundance: NA
v_gene: TRBV9
j_gene: TRBJ2-1
d_gene: TRBD2

CDR3nt: TGTGCCACCTTGGACAGGGGGAACTATGGCTACACCTTC
CDR3aa: CATLDRGNYGYTF
abundance: NA
v_gene: TRBV19
j_gene: TRBJ1-2
d_gene: TRBD1

CDR3nt: TGTGCCAGCAGCTTAGGACTAGCGGGCGCAGATACGCAGTATTTT
CDR3aa: CASSLGLAGADTQYF
abundance: NA
v_gene: TRBV5-5
j_gene: TRBJ2-3
d_gene: TRBD2

CDR3nt: TGTGCCAGTAGTACCGGGACAGGGGTTTCACCCCTCCACTTT
CDR3aa: CASSTGTGVSPLHF
abundance: NA
v_gene: TRBV19
j_gene: TRBJ1-6
d_gene: TRBD1

CDR3nt: TGTGCCAGCAGCTTAGGACGGGGGAATGAAAAACTGTTTTTT
CDR3aa: CASSLGRGNEKLFF
abundance: NA
v_gene: TRBV13
j_gene: TRBJ1-4
d_gene: NA

CDR3nt: TGTGCCAGCAGCCCTGGACTAGTAGAGCGCGAGCAGTACTTC
CDR3aa: CASSPGLVEREQYF
abundance: NA
v_gene: TRBV4-2
j_gene: TRBJ2-7
d_gene: TRBD2

CDR3nt: TGTGCCAGCAGAGAGACGGACAGGGCGAATCAGCCCCAGCATTTT
CDR3aa: CASRETDRANQPQHF
abundance: NA
v_gene: TRBV6-1
j_gene: TRBJ1-5
d_gene: TRBD1

CDR3nt: TGTGCCTGGAGTGTAGTAAGACAGCTTACCTACGAGCAGTACTTC
CDR3aa: CAWSVVRQLTYEQYF
abundance: NA
v_gene: TRBV30
j_gene: TRBJ2-7
d_gene: NA

CDR3nt: TGTGCCAGCACTACGGGACTTGACCTGCTGTATGGCTACACCTTC
CDR3aa: CASTTGLDLLYGYTF
abundance: NA
v_gene: TRBV6-1
j_gene: TRBJ1-2
d_gene: NA

CDR3nt: TGTGCCAGCAGCTACCCCGGGACAGGGTCCGAGCAGTACTTC
CDR3aa: CASSYPGTGSEQYF
abundance: NA
v_gene: TRBV7-6
j_gene: TRBJ2-7
d_gene: TRBD1

CDR3nt: TGTGCCAGCACCAAAGGGGGGGAAGATTCACCCCTCCACTTT
CDR3aa: CASTKGGEDSPLHF
abundance: few
v_gene: TRBV9
j_gene: TRBJ1-6
d_gene: NA

CDR3nt: TGTGCCAGCAGGCTGACTAGCGGGCCCCAAGAGACCCAGTACTTC
CDR3aa: CASRLTSGPQETQYF
abundance: NA
v_gene: TRBV5-4
j_gene: TRBJ2-5
d_gene: TRBD2

CDR3nt: TGTGCCAGCACCGAGGGGCTAGCGGGGGGGCAAGAGACCCAGTACTTC
CDR3aa: CASTEGLAGGQETQYF
abundance: NA
v_gene: TRBV2
j_gene: TRBJ2-5
d_gene: TRBD2

CDR3nt: TGCGCCAGCAGCCAGGCCGAGGGGGGGGGCTGGGGCTACACCTTC
CDR3aa: CASSQAEGGGWGYTF
abundance: NA
v_gene: TRBV4-1
j_gene: TRBJ1-2
d_gene: NA

CDR3nt: TGTGCCAGCCACCACGGAGGACAGGCGAGCAATGAGCAGTTCTTC
CDR3aa: CASHHGGQASNEQFF
abundance: NA
v_gene: TRBV6-1
j_gene: TRBJ2-1
d_gene: TRBD1

CDR3nt: TGCGCCAGCAGCCGCGAGACAGGGAATCTATATGGCTACACCTTC
CDR3aa: CASSRETGNLYGYTF
abundance: NA
v_gene: TRBV5-1
j_gene: TRBJ1-2
d_gene: TRBD1

CDR3nt: TGTGCCAGTAGTCCGGGGACAGGGGTCATGAACACTGAAGCTTTCTTT
CDR3aa: CASSPGTGVMNTEAFF
abundance: NA
v_gene: TRBV19
j_gene: TRBJ1-1
d_gene: TRBD1

CDR3nt: TGTGCCAGCAGCCCCTCGGGGCTGGGAGGGGTGAACACTGAAGCTTTCTTT
CDR3aa: CASSPSGLGGVNTEAFF
abundance: NA
v_gene: TRBV13
j_gene: TRBJ1-1
d_gene: NA

CDR3nt: TGTGCCAGCAGCGTAGCGGGATCGTTTAATGAAAAACTGTTTTTT
CDR3aa: CASSVAGSFNEKLFF
abundance: NA
v_gene: TRBV9
j_gene: TRBJ1-4
d_gene: NA

CDR3nt: TGTGCCAGTAGTATAGGTACGACTAGGCCCTACAATGAGCAGTTCTTC
CDR3aa: CASSIGTTRPYNEQFF
abundance: NA
v_gene: TRBV19
j_gene: TRBJ2-1
d_gene: NA

CDR3nt: TGTGCCAGCAGCGGAGGGAATCAGCCCCAGCATTTT
CDR3aa: CASSGGNQPQHF
abundance: NA
v_gene: TRBV27
j_gene: TRBJ1-5
d_gene: NA

CDR3nt: TGCGCCAGCAGATCCGGGACAGGGATCATGAGCGGGGGCCAGACCCAGTACTTC
CDR3aa: CASRSGTGIMSGGQTQYF
abundance: NA
v_gene: TRBV5-1
j_gene: TRBJ2-5
d_gene: NA

CDR3nt: TGTGCCAGCAGCTTGGTTGCTCTCGGGGCAGGGAGGGAGCAGTACTTC
CDR3aa: CASSLVALGAGREQYF
abundance: few
v_gene: TRBV5-6
j_gene: TRBJ2-7
d_gene: NA

CDR3nt: TGTGCCAGCAGTCGGGACTGGAGCACAGATACGCAGTATTTT
CDR3aa: CASSRDWSTDTQYF
abundance: NA
v_gene: TRBV6-6
j_gene: TRBJ2-3
d_gene: NA

CDR3nt: TGTGCCAGCAGCTCCCGACAAGGGGCGGACTATGGCTACACCTTC
CDR3aa: CASSSRQGADYGYTF
abundance: NA
v_gene: TRBV13
j_gene: TRBJ1-2
d_gene: NA